A selection of T cell receptor beta chains follows, all from one sample in a study of blood T cells in healthy people across ages. TCRdb redid the calling of the 5' RACE reads with MiXCR, one entry per CDR3 protein. Found here are approximately 830,000 distinct CDR3 sequences, under 80% of them singletons; the top ten hold about 27%. Input material: blood. Every receptor here comes from a young man in good health. The CDR3 runs from the conserved cysteine through the conserved F or W. The order of the fields is D gene, V gene, J gene, clone size, CDR3 protein, CDR3 DNA. D genes are given only for firm matches. Part of the rows lack a size; the others show once, few, many or a class for expanded clones.

>.|TRBV12-3/TRBV12-4|TRBJ1-4|many
CASSFMGRGGTNEKLFF
TGTGCCAGCAGTTTTATGGGCCGGGGTGGCACTAATGAAAAACTGTTTTTT
>TRBD1|TRBV5-1|TRBJ2-7|once
CASSWDRETSEQYF
TGCGCCAGCAGCTGGGACAGGGAAACCTCCGAGCAGTACTTC
>.|TRBV27|TRBJ1-2|.
CASSWQGDYGYTF
TGTGCCAGCAGTTGGCAGGGAGACTATGGCTACACCTTC
>TRBD2|TRBV20-1|TRBJ2-1|.
CSARDGLAGSNEQFF
TGCAGTGCTAGAGATGGGCTAGCGGGGTCGAATGAGCAGTTCTTC
>.|TRBV12-3/TRBV12-4|TRBJ2-1|few
CASTGQGTYNEQFF
TGTGCCAGCACTGGTCAGGGAACCTACAATGAGCAGTTCTTC
>.|TRBV28|TRBJ2-7|.
CASFSGGRAYEQYF
TGTGCCAGTTTTTCGGGCGGGCGTGCCTACGAGCAGTACTTC
>TRBD1|TRBV12-3/TRBV12-4|TRBJ2-7|.
CASSSDRGWHEQYF
TGTGCCAGCAGTTCAGACAGGGGTTGGCACGAGCAGTACTTC
>TRBD2|TRBV20-1|TRBJ2-4|.
CSARRTSGGENIQYF
TGCAGTGCTAGAAGGACTAGCGGGGGGGAAAACATTCAGTACTTC
>.|TRBV28|TRBJ1-4|.
CASSLVLNLRVTNEKLFF
TGTGCCAGCAGTTTAGTATTGAATCTTCGGGTAACTAATGAAAAACTGTTTTTT
>TRBD1|TRBV24-1|TRBJ2-7|.
CATSGTGSSYEQYF
TGTGCCACCAGCGGGACAGGTTCCTCCTACGAGCAGTACTTC
>.|TRBV7-2|TRBJ2-3|.
CASSPRRVEAQYF
TGTGCCAGCAGCCCTCGCCGGGTTGAAGCGCAGTATTTT
>.|TRBV12-3/TRBV12-4|TRBJ1-5|.
CASSLQDISNQPQHF
TGTGCCAGCAGTTTACAAGATATTAGCAATCAGCCCCAGCATTTT
>.|TRBV7-2|TRBJ1-6|few
CASSYLGWNSPLHF
TGTGCCAGCAGTTACTTGGGGTGGAATTCACCCCTCCACTTT
>.|TRBV5-8|TRBJ1-5|.
CASSLGGGRNQPQHF
TGTGCCAGCAGCCTCGGGGGGGGACGGAATCAGCCCCAGCATTTT
>TRBD2|TRBV7-9|TRBJ2-7|.
CASSLGLKAGADEQYF
TGTGCCAGCAGCTTAGGGTTGAAAGCGGGGGCGGACGAGCAGTACTTC
>TRBD1|TRBV5-1|TRBJ2-7|.
CASSSGQGINYEQYF
TGCGCCAGCAGCTCGGGACAGGGAATTAACTACGAGCAGTACTTC
>.|TRBV20-1|TRBJ2-1|few
CSAIVGGHNEQFF
TGCAGTGCTATCGTCGGCGGACACAATGAGCAGTTCTTC
>.|TRBV6-2/TRBV6-3|TRBJ2-7|few
CASRLGLSGSYEQYF
TGTGCCAGCAGACTGGGACTTTCCGGCAGCTACGAGCAGTACTTC
>.|TRBV10-3|TRBJ2-3|.
CATQFGVDTDTQYF
TGTGCCACCCAGTTCGGGGTAGACACAGATACGCAGTATTTT
>TRBD2|TRBV4-2|TRBJ2-5|.
CASSQGEGLGSQETQYF
TGTGCCAGCAGCCAAGGAGAGGGACTAGGGAGCCAAGAGACCCAGTACTTC
>TRBD1|TRBV6-2/TRBV6-3|TRBJ2-3|.
CASSFVIVQGPSTDTQYF
TGTGCCAGCAGTTTCGTAATCGTACAGGGGCCGTCCACAGATACGCAGTATTTT
>TRBD1|TRBV7-2|TRBJ2-7|.
CASSPMGQRVDEQYF
TGTGCCAGCAGCCCAATGGGACAGAGGGTTGACGAGCAGTACTTC
>.|TRBV5-6|TRBJ2-7|.
CASSPVGGAYEQYF
TGTGCCAGCAGTCCGGTCGGGGGAGCCTACGAGCAGTACTTC
>.|TRBV4-1|TRBJ2-5|.
CASSQGTVKVETQYF
TGCGCCAGCAGCCAAGGGACAGTTAAAGTGGAGACCCAGTACTTC
>.|TRBV2|TRBJ2-7|.
CASNPTPGHLTYEQYF
TGTGCCAGCAACCCTACTCCGGGACACCTAACCTACGAGCAGTACTTC
>.|TRBV6-4|TRBJ2-1|.
CASRGLASSYNEQFF
TGTGCCAGCAGGGGACTGGCGAGCTCCTACAATGAGCAGTTCTTC
>.|TRBV12-3/TRBV12-4|TRBJ2-7|once
CASSRWTYEQYF
TGTGCCAGCAGTCGTTGGACCTACGAGCAGTACTTC
>.|TRBV7-9|TRBJ1-2|.
CASSSLDLYWDGHTF
TGTGCCAGCAGCTCCCTCGACCTCTATTGGGATGGCCACACCTTC
>.|TRBV6-2/TRBV6-3|TRBJ2-7|.
CASTRTGTYYEQYF
TGTGCCAGCACTCGAACCGGGACTTACTACGAGCAGTACTTC
>TRBD1|TRBV11-2|TRBJ2-7|.
CASSPPDRGEDYEQYF
TGTGCCAGCAGCCCCCCCGACAGGGGTGAGGACTACGAGCAGTACTTC
>.|TRBV2|TRBJ2-5|.
CANRDLQETQYF
TGTGCCAACCGGGACCTCCAAGAGACCCAGTACTTC
>.|TRBV13|TRBJ2-3|.
CASSPSEGKEVDTQYF
TGTGCCAGCAGCCCCTCCGAAGGTAAAGAGGTAGATACGCAGTATTTT
>TRBD2|TRBV7-2|TRBJ2-1|.
CASSPKSGAERNEQFF
TGTGCCAGCAGCCCAAAAAGCGGGGCGGAGAGGAATGAGCAGTTCTTC
>TRBD2|TRBV7-2|TRBJ2-1|once
CASSFRGVNEQFF
TGTGCCAGCAGCTTCCGGGGGGTCAATGAGCAGTTCTTC
>TRBD1|TRBV6-6|TRBJ2-3|.
CASRAGGDTQYF
TGTGCCAGCCGGGCAGGGGGAGATACGCAGTATTTT
>TRBD1|TRBV4-3|TRBJ2-7|.
CASSQVATGLTYEQYF
TGCGCCAGCAGCCAAGTGGCGACAGGGTTAACCTACGAGCAGTACTTC
>.|TRBV25-1|TRBJ2-7|few
CASSGSTAEQYF
TGTGCCAGCAGTGGATCAACGGCCGAGCAGTACTTC
>.|TRBV4-1|TRBJ2-7|.
CASSHTGRTGSYSSYEQYF
TGCGCCAGCAGCCATACAGGTCGGACCGGGAGCTATAGCTCCTACGAGCAGTACTTC
>TRBD1|TRBV6-2/TRBV6-3|TRBJ2-1|.
CASSKSGTGAHNEQFF
TGTGCCAGCAGCAAATCCGGGACAGGGGCCCACAATGAGCAGTTCTTC
>TRBD1|TRBV4-1|TRBJ2-3|.
CASSQGDRADTQYF
TGCGCCAGCAGCCAAGGGGACAGGGCAGATACGCAGTATTTT
>.|TRBV20-1|TRBJ1-5|few
CSARAGGNQPQHF
TGCAGTGCTAGGGCAGGGGGCAATCAGCCCCAGCATTTT
>.|TRBV3-1|TRBJ2-1|few
CASSQVLGGGLNEQFF
TGTGCCAGCAGCCAAGTCCTGGGAGGGGGCTTGAATGAGCAGTTCTTC
>TRBD1|TRBV5-1|TRBJ2-1|.
CASSLADRGEVNEQFF
TGCGCCAGCAGCTTGGCCGACAGGGGTGAAGTCAATGAGCAGTTCTTC
>.|TRBV5-6|TRBJ1-5|.
CASSFRTDPNQPQHF
TGTGCCAGCAGCTTCCGGACAGACCCTAATCAGCCCCAGCATTTT
>TRBD1|TRBV29-1|TRBJ2-5|.
CSVDIRQGVRNEQYF
TGCAGCGTCGATATTCGACAGGGGGTTCGGAATGAGCAGTACTTC
>TRBD2|TRBV20-1|TRBJ2-3|.
CSARAGAGLAGAAVDTQYF
TGCAGTGCTAGAGCGGGGGCGGGGCTAGCGGGGGCCGCGGTGGATACGCAGTATTTT
>.|TRBV9|TRBJ2-7|.
CASSAALGYYEQYF
TGTGCCAGCAGCGCTGCTCTAGGGTACTACGAGCAGTACTTC
>TRBD1|TRBV11-3|TRBJ2-4|.
CASSFQGENIQYF
TGTGCCAGCAGCTTCCAGGGGGAAAACATTCAGTACTTC
>.|TRBV7-3|TRBJ2-1|few
CASSLTFNNNEQFF
TGTGCCAGCAGCTTAACGTTTAATAACAATGAGCAGTTCTTC
>TRBD2|TRBV6-2/TRBV6-3|TRBJ2-5|.
CASSYSTASGGEINEQYF
TGTGCCAGCAGTTACTCGACGGCTAGCGGGGGGGAAATCAATGAGCAGTACTTC
>.|TRBV16|TRBJ1-4|.
CASSAYLGGDEKLFF
TGTGCCAGCAGCGCCTACCTAGGCGGGGATGAAAAACTGTTTTTT
>.|TRBV6-2/TRBV6-3|TRBJ1-6|.
CASSLSAPIYNSPLHF
TGTGCCAGCAGCCTCTCGGCCCCAATTTATAATTCACCCCTCCACTTT
>.|TRBV9|TRBJ2-1|.
CASSVDAGTALNNEQFF
TGTGCCAGCAGCGTAGATGCTGGGACCGCACTGAACAATGAGCAGTTCTTC
>TRBD1|TRBV6-5|TRBJ1-5|.
CASSSSDRVQPQHF
TGTGCCAGCAGTTCTTCTGACAGGGTTCAGCCCCAGCATTTT
>.|TRBV11-2|TRBJ2-5|.
CASSPSGGHQETQYF
TGTGCCAGCAGCCCCTCCGGGGGACACCAAGAGACCCAGTACTTC